This passage covers 28 T cell receptor beta chains from one sample sequenced in a study of T cells after yellow fever vaccination. TCRdb re-derived calls from the 5' RACE reads in MiXCR, one entry per CDR3 protein. The table records around 100,000 distinct CDR3 sequences, under 7% of them present only once. The specimen comprised CD8+ T cells sorted from PBMCs, sampled 10 days after the yellow fever booster vaccination. The receptors derive from a man younger than 35 who received the YFV17D yellow fever vaccine.

This clonotype was recorded a few times. This chain connects TRBV29-1 to TRBJ2-5; TRBD1 aligns across 8 bases. The V gene end was trimmed by 2 bases and the J gene end by 4 bases; junction bases not matched to a gene: 6. Germline values: CDR1 SQVTM, CDR2 ANQGSEA. This CDR3 region has 14 residues. The CDR3 protein is CSVEPQGAGETQYF. The DNA for the CDR3 is TGCAGCGTTGAACCCCAGGGGGCGGGAGAGACCCAGTACTTC.

This clonotype was observed a handful of times. The rearrangement joins TRBV5-5 to TRBJ1-1; tentative D call: TRBD1 (5 bases). Germline V CDR1 and CDR2: SGHKS, YYEKEE (reference sequence). There are 17 residues in the CDR3. Trimming removed 1 base at V and 1 base at J, with 17 bases between. The DNA of the CDR3 is TGTGCCAGCAGCTTGATTAGTCCGGGGGAAAGGAACACTGAAGCTTTCTTT. Amino acids: CASSLISPGERNTEAFF.

In this sample, this clonotype turned up a few times. This chain joins TRBV6-6 and TRBJ2-4; D is undetermined. The V gene's germline CDR1 is MNHNY and CDR2 SVGAGI (reference sequence). V gave up 0 bases and J gave up 6 bases, with 9 bases separating them. The CDR3 loop spans 14 amino acids. DNA of the CDR3: TGTGCCAGCAGTTACTCGGATTTCCCAAACATTCAGTACTTC. Protein sequence: CASSYSDFPNIQYF.

The sample holds a few counts of this clonotype. The chain links TRBV4-1 to TRBJ2-7; 9 bases match TRBD1. This CDR3 contains 15 residues. Per the germline V gene, CDR1 is MGHRA and CDR2 is YSYEKL. Losses at the gene ends were 0 bases for V and 3 bases for J; bases not matched to a gene: 3. Here the CDR3 reads CASSQEDRGFYEQYF. The CDR3 region has the DNA TGCGCCAGCAGCCAAGAGGACAGGGGATTCTACGAGCAGTACTTC.

This clonotype was seen a few times. This chain links TRBV5-1 with TRBJ2-1, with a weak D call TRBD2 (5 bases). The CDR3 runs to 13 residues. V was pared by 7 bases and J by 0 bases, with 8 bases between. Germline V CDR1 and CDR2: SGHRS, YFSETQ. CDR3 region: CASGSSSYNEQFF. The CDR3 bases are TGCGCCAGCGGGAGCAGCTCCTACAATGAGCAGTTCTTC.

In nucleotides, the CDR3 is TGTGCCAGCAGTGATTCAGGGGGCTCGGACACTGAAGCTTTCTTT. This translates into CASSDSGGSDTEAFF. The chain employs TRBV27 and TRBJ1-1; TRBD1 matches 8 bases. This CDR3 is built from 15 residues. Germline CDR1 and CDR2: MNHEY and SMNVEV (reference sequence). The ends lost 5 bases at V and 3 bases at J; junction bases unmatched: 8.

There are a few counts of this clonotype. The chain joins TRBV12-5 to TRBJ1-3; no reliable D call. V was clipped by 5 bases and J by 8 bases, with 10 bases between them. From germline, CDR1 is LGHNT and CDR2 FRNRAP. The CDR3 totals 12 residues. CDR3 region: CASGPSGYTIYF. The CDR3 DNA is TGTGCTAGTGGTCCCAGCGGGTACACCATATATTTT.

This clonotype was seen only a few times. CDR3 in amino acids: CASRQGLGEQYF. The CDR3 nucleotides are TGTGCCAGCAGACAGGGACTAGGCGAGCAGTACTTC. The J gene is TRBJ2-7, the V gene TRBV7-9; 8 nucleotides line up with TRBD2. The CDR3 contains 12 residues. The junction had 4 bases not matched to a gene; V was cut back by 6 bases and J by 6 bases. The germline V gene has CDR1 SEHNR and CDR2 FQNEAQ (reference sequence).

This clonotype was observed a handful of times. The chain is built from TRBV6-2 or TRBV6-3 and TRBJ1-1, with D perhaps matching TRBD1 (6 bases). Germline lookup yields CDR1 MNHEY and CDR2 SVGEGT. Trimming shortened V by 2 bases and J by 6 bases, and 13 bases separated the two germline ends. This CDR3 contains 14 residues. The CDR3 protein is CASSYPTGSAEAFF. DNA of the CDR3: TGTGCCAGCAGTTACCCAACAGGGTCGGCTGAAGCTTTCTTT.

The gene calls are TRBV7-7 and TRBJ2-1; 7 bases agree with TRBD2. The CDR3 is 13 amino acids. Germline values: CDR1 SSHAT, CDR2 FNYEAQ (reference sequence). The CDR3 DNA follows: TGTGCTAGAGGGGCTAGCGGATACAATGAGCAGTTCTTC. It encodes CARGASGYNEQFF.

This clonotype has a handful of counts. In DNA, the CDR3 is TGTGCCAGCAGCTTAGGGGCAGGGGGCGTTGAAAAACTGTTTTTT. It yields the protein CASSLGAGGVEKLFF. This chain links TRBV7-8 with TRBJ1-4; 8 bases map to TRBD1. The trim removed 1 base at V and 7 bases at J, leaving 5 bases unmatched. Germline assignment: CDR1 SGHVS and CDR2 FQNEAQ. The CDR3 is made up of 15 amino acids. The variable domain in full, with the rest retrieved from reference TRBV7-8 and TRBJ1-4, is GAGVSQSPRYKVAKRGQDVALRCDPISGHVSLFWYQQALGQGPEFLTYFQNEAQLDKSGLPSDRFFAERPEGSVSTLKIQRTQQEDSAVYLCASSLGAGGVEKLFFGSGTQLSVL.

This rearrangement joins TRBV12-3 or TRBV12-4 to TRBJ2-7; unclear D gene. The CDR3 is 11 residues long. The V end lost 4 bases, the J end lost 5 bases, and 6 bases lay between the germline ends. The CDR3 protein is CASSSQDEQYF. The CDR3 nucleotides read TGTGCCAGCAGTTCCCAGGACGAGCAGTACTTC.

This chain links TRBV7-2 with TRBJ2-5; no reliable D call. CDR1 and CDR2 from the germline V gene are SGHTA and FQGNSA. Trimming cost V 5 bases and J 7 bases, with 8 bases left between them. The CDR3 sequence is 11 residues long. In DNA, the CDR3 is TGTGCCAGCAGCCCCTTCAGGACCCAGTACTTC. Amino acids: CASSPFRTQYF.

The rearrangement uses TRBV7-9 and TRBJ1-2; weak D call: TRBD1 (5 bases). The CDR3 runs 14 residues. The germline V and J ends were trimmed by 5 bases and 8 bases, with 18 bases remaining between them. Germline-derived CDR1 and CDR2 are SEHNR and FQNEAQ (reference sequence). DNA for the CDR3: TGTGCCAGCAGCCCATCGGGGGGTAACGGCGGCTACACCTTC. It translates to CASSPSGGNGGYTF.

This rearrangement joins TRBV5-6 to TRBJ2-7; D is undetermined. The CDR3 is made up of 16 amino acids. V was cut by 4 bases and J by 1 base, with 18 bases left in between. CDR1 is SGHDT, CDR2 YYEEEE, per germline. DNA for the CDR3: TGTGCCAGCAGCCCCTCGGTGGTTGAGGTTTCCTACGAGCAGTACGTC. It yields the protein CASSPSVVEVSYEQYV.

This clonotype was detected a few times. This chain uses TRBV4-1 with TRBJ2-2; D remains ambiguous. The ends were cut back, 1 base at V and 11 bases at J, with 8 bases in the middle. The CDR3 loop spans 12 amino acids. The V gene's germline CDR1 is MGHRA and CDR2 YSYEKL. This CDR3 reads CASSQVTRELFF. CDR3 coding DNA: TGCGCCAGCAGCCAAGTAACTCGCGAGCTGTTTTTT.

The rearrangement uses TRBV29-1 and TRBJ1-1; 10 positions match TRBD1. This CDR3 is built from 14 residues. The V gene's germline CDR1 is SQVTM and CDR2 ANQGSEA. The V and J ends lost 6 bases and 6 bases, in that order; junction bases with no gene match: 10. CDR3 residues: CSVDGTGVSAEAFF. As DNA, the CDR3 is TGCAGCGTAGATGGGACAGGGGTGAGCGCTGAAGCTTTCTTT.

This clonotype was seen more than once but under ten times. V and J are TRBV6-6 and TRBJ1-1, with D possibly being TRBD1 (5 bases). The CDR3 length is 10 residues. The germline CDR1 and CDR2 sequences are MNHNY and SVGAGI (reference sequence). DNA of the CDR3: TGTGAGACAAGGGGCACTGAAGCTTTCTTT. Its protein is CETRGTEAFF.

This sequence joins TRBV10-3 and TRBJ2-2, with 13 bases identical to TRBD2. The CDR3 consists of 18 residues. CDR1 and CDR2 (germline): ENHRY, SYGVKD. V lost 3 bases to trimming and J lost 1 base; unmatched junction nucleotides: 5. CDR3: CAISEKLAGGQNTGELFF. The CDR3 region has the DNA TGTGCCATCAGTGAAAAACTAGCGGGGGGGCAGAACACCGGGGAGCTGTTTTTT.

The chain carries TRBV11-3 and TRBJ2-5; D call uncertain. CDR3 length equals 13 residues. Trimming stripped 5 bases from V and 3 bases from J, with 10 bases between. The germline V gene has CDR1 SGHNT and CDR2 YENEEA. CDR3 sequence reads: CASSRRLEETQYF. The CDR3 DNA reads as TGTGCCAGCAGCCGACGGTTAGAAGAGACCCAGTACTTC.

The chain combines TRBV11-2 with TRBJ2-5; perhaps D is TRBD1 or TRBD2 (5 bases each). The CDR3 has 15 residues. Deletions cut 1 base from V and 0 bases from J, with 9 bases between. CDR1 and CDR2 (germline): SGHAT, FQNNGV. This CDR3 reads CASSLVGAHQETQYF. In DNA form, the CDR3 reads TGTGCCAGCAGCTTAGTCGGGGCACACCAAGAGACCCAGTACTTC.

Ten or more counts support this clonotype. This chain links TRBV5-6 with TRBJ2-5; D uncertain. Germline values: CDR1 SGHDT, CDR2 YYEEEE. The V and J ends lost 0 bases and 3 bases respectively, with 6 bases between them. The CDR3 covers 13 residues. CDR3 sequence: CASSLDGEETQYF. The CDR3 region has the DNA TGTGCCAGCAGCTTGGATGGGGAAGAGACCCAGTACTTC.

This clonotype was picked up one time. This CDR3 fails to terminate in the conserved phenylalanine or tryptophan, so it likely reflects a read error. The chain is built from TRBV6-5 and TRBJ2-3; the match to TRBD2 covers 13 bases. The length of the CDR3 is 16 residues. The V segment lost 5 bases and the J segment 2 bases; nucleotides outside the gene matches: 4. The germline V gene has CDR1 MNHEY and CDR2 SVGAGI. Here the CDR3 reads CASSSGLAGVTDTQYS. In nucleotides, the CDR3 is TGTGCCAGCAGTAGTGGACTAGCGGGGGTCACAGATACGCAGTATTCT.

This clonotype was recorded a few times. The gene calls are TRBV4-2 and TRBJ2-5, with a possible D match to TRBD1 (6 bases). Germline lookup yields CDR1 LGHNA and CDR2 YNFKEQ. V was cut by 1 base and J by 5 bases, with 8 bases left in between. CDR3 size: 13 residues. CDR3 loop: CASSQGGHETQYF. CDR3 DNA sequence: TGTGCCAGCAGCCAAGGGGGGCATGAGACCCAGTACTTC.

This clonotype showed up just a few times. The gene calls are TRBV4-3 and TRBJ1-1; D is possibly TRBD1 (5 bases). CDR3 size: 14 residues. Germline assignment: CDR1 LGHNA and CDR2 YSLEER. V was clipped by 5 bases and J by 0 bases, with 10 bases between them. The CDR3 DNA sequence: TGCGCCAGCAGCTCGGGACGGATGAACACTGAAGCTTTCTTT. As protein: CASSSGRMNTEAFF.

In this sample, this clonotype turned up many times. The chain joins TRBV7-2 to TRBJ2-7; D gene ambiguous. CDR1 is SGHTA, CDR2 FQGNSA, per germline. V was trimmed by 3 bases and J by 3 bases, leaving 12 bases between them. The CDR3 is 14 amino acids. DNA of the CDR3: TGTGCCAGCAGCTTTTCGCTTTCTCTCTACGAGCAGTACTTC. Its protein product is CASSFSLSLYEQYF.

The rearrangement uses TRBV30 and TRBJ2-5, with D possibly being TRBD1 (6 bases). The germline V gene has CDR1 GTSNPN and CDR2 SVGIG (reference sequence). This CDR3 contains 13 residues. With 5 bases removed from V and 1 base from J, the gap between germline ends came to 11 bases. The CDR3 bases are TGTGCCTGGGCACCGACAGGCCAAGAGACCCAGTACTTC. Translated, it gives CAWAPTGQETQYF.

This clonotype has just a few counts. This chain uses TRBV28 with TRBJ2-1, with 8 bases that match TRBD1. The CDR3 has 15 amino acids. V shed 6 bases, J shed 4 bases, and the junction held 8 bases outside the gene matches. Germline V gene lookup returns CDR1 MDHEN and CDR2 SYDVKM. CDR3 protein: CASSRPGQAYNEQFF. DNA of the CDR3: TGTGCCAGCAGCCGGCCGGGACAGGCGTACAATGAGCAGTTCTTC.